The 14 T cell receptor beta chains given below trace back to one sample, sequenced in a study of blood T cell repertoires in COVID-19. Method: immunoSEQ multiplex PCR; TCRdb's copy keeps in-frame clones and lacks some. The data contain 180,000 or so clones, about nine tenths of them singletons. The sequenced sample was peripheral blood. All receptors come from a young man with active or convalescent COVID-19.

DNA of the CDR3: TGTGCCAGCTGGGACAGGGGTAACTATGGCTACACCTTC. Protein product: CASWDRGNYGYTF. V is TRBV27 and J is TRBJ1-2, with TRBD1 matching 10 bases. CDR3 length: 13 amino acids. V was clipped by 8 bases and J by 1 base; unmatched bases: 1. Germline CDR1 MNHEY, CDR2 SMNVEV (reference sequence).

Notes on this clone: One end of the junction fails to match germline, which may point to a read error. CDR3 sequence (DNA): TGTGCTAGCAGCCGAGGGACTAGTCGTGTAGATACGCAGTATTTT. Translating it yields CASSRGTSRVDTQYF. The J gene is TRBJ2-3, the V gene TRBV7-7; TRBD2 agrees at 8 bases. The germline gives CDR1 SSHAT, CDR2 FNYEAQ (reference sequence). The CDR3 loop spans 15 amino acids.

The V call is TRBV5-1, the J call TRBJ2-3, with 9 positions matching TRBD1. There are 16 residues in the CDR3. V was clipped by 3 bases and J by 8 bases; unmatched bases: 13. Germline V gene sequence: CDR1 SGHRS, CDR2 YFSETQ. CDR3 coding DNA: TGCGCCAGCAGCTCTACAGGGGGCGCCGCGTGGGGTACGCAGTATTTT. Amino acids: CASSSTGGAAWGTQYF.

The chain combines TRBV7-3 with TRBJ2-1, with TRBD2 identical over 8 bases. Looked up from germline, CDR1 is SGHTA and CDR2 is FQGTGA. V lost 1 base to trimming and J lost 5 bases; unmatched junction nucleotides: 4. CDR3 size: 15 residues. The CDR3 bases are TGTGCCAGCAGCTTAAGTTGGACTAGCCACAATGAGCAGTTCTTC. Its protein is CASSLSWTSHNEQFF.

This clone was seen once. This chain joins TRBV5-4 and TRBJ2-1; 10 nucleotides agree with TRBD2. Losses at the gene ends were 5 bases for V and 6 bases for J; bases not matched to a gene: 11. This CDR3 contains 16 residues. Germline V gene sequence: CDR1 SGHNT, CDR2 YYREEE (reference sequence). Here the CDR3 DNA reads TGTGCCAGCAGTCGACCAGGACTAGCGGCGCCCAATGAGCAGTTCTTC. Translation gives CASSRPGLAAPNEQFF.

CDR3 in DNA: TGTGCCAGCAGCTACGGTGACAGTCAAGAGACCCAGTACTTC. Translation: CASSYGDSQETQYF. The chain is built from TRBV5-4 and TRBJ2-5; TRBD1 is a possible D gene (5 bases). The CDR3 has 14 residues. Per germline, CDR1 SGHNT and CDR2 YYREEE (reference sequence). Between the trimmed V and J ends, which lost 3 bases and 2 bases, there was a span of 11 bases.

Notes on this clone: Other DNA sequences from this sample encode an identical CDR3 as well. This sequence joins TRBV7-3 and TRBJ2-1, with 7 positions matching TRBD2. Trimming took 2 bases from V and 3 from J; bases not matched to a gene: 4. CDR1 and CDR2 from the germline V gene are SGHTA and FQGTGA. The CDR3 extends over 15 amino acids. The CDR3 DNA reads TGTGCCAGCAGCTTATCGGGAGGTAGCTACAATGAGCAGTTCTTC. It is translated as CASSLSGGSYNEQFF. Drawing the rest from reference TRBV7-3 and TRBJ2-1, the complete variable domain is GAGVSQTPSNKVTEKGKYVELRCDPISGHTALYWYRQSLGQGPEFLIYFQGTGAADDSGLPNDRFFAVRPEGSVSTLKIQRTERGDSAVYLCASSLSGGSYNEQFFGPGTRLTVL.

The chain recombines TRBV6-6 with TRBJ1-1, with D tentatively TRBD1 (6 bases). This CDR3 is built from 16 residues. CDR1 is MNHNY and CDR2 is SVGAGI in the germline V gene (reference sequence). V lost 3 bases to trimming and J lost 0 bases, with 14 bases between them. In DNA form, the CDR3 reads TGTGCCAGCAGTTATTCGGCAGGGGCCATGAACACTGAAGCTTTCTTT. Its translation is CASSYSAGAMNTEAFF.

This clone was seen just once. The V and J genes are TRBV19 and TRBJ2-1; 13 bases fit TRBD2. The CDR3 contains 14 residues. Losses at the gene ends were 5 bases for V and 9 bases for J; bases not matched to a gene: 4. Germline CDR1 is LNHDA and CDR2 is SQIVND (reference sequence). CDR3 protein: CASSPLAGGREQFF. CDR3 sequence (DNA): TGTGCCAGTAGTCCACTAGCGGGGGGGCGTGAGCAGTTCTTC.

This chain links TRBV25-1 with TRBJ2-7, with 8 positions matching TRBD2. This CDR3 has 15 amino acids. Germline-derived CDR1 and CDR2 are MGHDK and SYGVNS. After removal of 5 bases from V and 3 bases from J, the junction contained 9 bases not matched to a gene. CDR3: CASSSTGRGVYEQYF. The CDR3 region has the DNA TGTGCCAGCAGTTCAACAGGGCGGGGGGTCTACGAGCAGTACTTC.

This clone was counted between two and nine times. The CDR3 coding sequence is TGTGCCATCAGTGAGAGGACAGTGGGTACTGAAGCTTTCTTT. Translated, it gives CAISERTVGTEAFF. The rearrangement joins TRBV10-3 to TRBJ1-1; perhaps TRBD1 as D (6 bases). This CDR3 has 14 amino acids. CDR1 is ENHRY, CDR2 SYGVKD, per germline. Trimming pared 2 bases from V and 5 bases from J, leaving 12 bases between.

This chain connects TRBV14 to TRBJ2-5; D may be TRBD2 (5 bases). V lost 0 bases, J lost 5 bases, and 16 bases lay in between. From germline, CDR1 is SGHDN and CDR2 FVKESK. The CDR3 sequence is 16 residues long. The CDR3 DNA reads TGTGCCAGCAGCCAAGATTTCAACGGGGTCGGGGAGACCCAGTACTTC. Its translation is CASSQDFNGVGETQYF.

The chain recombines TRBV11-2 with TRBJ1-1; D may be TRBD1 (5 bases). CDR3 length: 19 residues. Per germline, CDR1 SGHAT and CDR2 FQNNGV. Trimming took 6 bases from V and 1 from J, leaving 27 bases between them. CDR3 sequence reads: CASRPTLLGEAGWNTEAFF. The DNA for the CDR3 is TGTGCCAGCAGACCAACTCTCTTGGGGGAGGCAGGTTGGAACACTGAAGCTTTCTTT.

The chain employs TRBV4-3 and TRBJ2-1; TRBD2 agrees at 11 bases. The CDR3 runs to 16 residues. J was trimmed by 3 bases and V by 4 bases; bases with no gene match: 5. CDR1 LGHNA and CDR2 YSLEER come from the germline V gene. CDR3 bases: TGCGCCAGCAGCCTTATTAGCGGGAGGGGCTACAATGAGCAGTTCTTC. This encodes CASSLISGRGYNEQFF.